The 24 T cell receptor beta chains in this list originate from one sample, sequenced in a study of T cell responses to AZD1222 COVID-19 vaccine. Assay: immunoSEQ multiplex PCR; the TCRdb copy retains only in-frame clones and omits some. The table has 100,000 to 150,000 clones, 92% seen once. Source: peripheral blood, taken on day 0 of AZD1222 vaccination. These receptors were collected from an adult in good health.

The chain combines TRBV9 with TRBJ1-2; a weak D match, TRBD1 (5 bases). CDR1 SGDLS and CDR2 YYNGEE come from the germline V gene. Trimming pared 0 bases from V and 4 bases from J, leaving 13 bases between. The CDR3 is 15 residues long. The CDR3 loop reads CASSVDPGGSYGYTF. The CDR3, as DNA: TGTGCCAGCAGCGTAGACCCCGGGGGGAGCTATGGCTACACCTTC.

The chain is built from TRBV29-1 and TRBJ2-7; a possible D gene is TRBD1 (5 bases). CDR3 size: 15 residues. V was shortened by 5 bases and J by 2 bases, with 19 bases between the two germline ends. CDR1 and CDR2 (germline): SQVTM, ANQGSEA. In DNA, the CDR3 is TGCAGCGTTCGCCCCTTTACAGGATTAACCTACGAGCAGTACTTC. Its translation: CSVRPFTGLTYEQYF.

The rearrangement uses TRBV24-1 and TRBJ2-7, with D perhaps TRBD2 (5 bases). CDR1 and CDR2 from the germline V gene are KGHDR and SFDVKD. The CDR3 spans 15 residues. The V gene lost 4 bases and the J gene lost 3 bases, with 15 bases spanning the gap. The CDR3 nucleotides are TGTGCCACCAGTGACGAGAGGGTAATGAGCTACGAGCAGTACTTC. It codes for CATSDERVMSYEQYF.

This chain uses TRBV29-1 with TRBJ1-1; TRBD1 matches 8 bases. The germline CDR1 and CDR2 sequences are SQVTM and ANQGSEA. The CDR3 sequence is 13 residues long. V trimming: 1 base; J trimming: 5 bases; junction bases outside the gene matches: 3. The CDR3, as DNA: TGCAGCGTTGAAGGACAGGGGTGGACTGAAGCTTTCTTT. It yields the protein CSVEGQGWTEAFF.

V and J are TRBV10-2 and TRBJ2-7; D tentatively fits TRBD1 or TRBD2 (5 bases each). There are 14 residues in the CDR3. V lost 4 bases and J lost 3, with 13 bases in between. Germline loops: CDR1 WSHSY, CDR2 SAAADI. The CDR3 here is CASSAGGAVYEQYF. In nucleotides, the CDR3 is TGCGCCAGCAGTGCTGGGGGAGCGGTCTACGAGCAGTACTTC.

The chain combines TRBV11-2 with TRBJ2-1, with 10 bases identical to TRBD2. Trimming removed 4 bases from V and 8 bases from J; junction bases left unmatched: 8. The CDR3 length is 15 residues. Germline V gene data show CDR1 as SGHAT and CDR2 as FQNNGV. CDR3 protein: CASSSSGRARDEQFF. CDR3 DNA: TGTGCCAGCAGCTCCAGCGGGAGGGCCCGGGATGAGCAGTTCTTC.

This chain connects TRBV19 to TRBJ1-5; D may be TRBD1 (6 bases). Trimming left V 7 bases short and J 0 bases short, with 13 bases between. The CDR3 is 15 amino acids. From germline, CDR1 is LNHDA and CDR2 SQIVND (reference sequence). DNA of the CDR3: TGTGCCAGTAATCAGGGGAGGCCTAGCAATCAGCCCCAGCATTTT. The encoded protein is CASNQGRPSNQPQHF.

V gene TRBV29-1 combines with J gene TRBJ2-7, with D perhaps matching TRBD1 or TRBD2 (5 bases each). This CDR3 region has 14 residues. Per germline, CDR1 SQVTM and CDR2 ANQGSEA. Trimming shortened V by 3 bases and J by 4 bases, and 16 bases separated the two germline ends. DNA of the CDR3: TGCAGCGTTGATCTGGGGGACGGCTTTTACGAGCAGTACTTC. Protein product: CSVDLGDGFYEQYF.

As to this clone: Within the sample, other DNA sequences also encode this same CDR3. CDR3 sequence: CASSLGPNTEAFF. CDR3 nucleotides: TGTGCCAGCAGTTTAGGCCCGAACACTGAAGCTTTCTTT. V and J are TRBV12-3 or TRBV12-4 and TRBJ1-1, with unresolved D. The CDR3 covers 13 residues. Trimming stripped 1 base from V and 1 base from J, with 4 bases between.

This chain joins TRBV18 and TRBJ1-5; weak D call: TRBD1 (6 bases). Trimming shortened V by 3 bases and J by 1 base, and 10 bases separated the two germline ends. This CDR3 is 15 amino acids long. Germline loops: CDR1 KGHSH, CDR2 LQKENI. CDR3 nucleotides: TGTGCCAGCTCACCCAGGACAGTCAGCAATCAGCCCCAGCATTTT. Its translation is CASSPRTVSNQPQHF.

The chain employs TRBV9 and TRBJ2-2, with D possibly TRBD2 on 5 matching bases. The V end was cut by 3 bases, the J end by 3 bases, with 9 bases between. CDR1 and CDR2 (germline): SGDLS, YYNGEE. The CDR3 contains 14 residues. The CDR3 here is CASSARTYTGELFF. The CDR3 bases are TGTGCCAGCAGCGCCCGGACTTACACCGGGGAGCTGTTTTTT.

This clone was counted only a few times. J is TRBJ2-7 and V is TRBV7-8; weak D call: TRBD1 (6 bases). V was trimmed by 5 bases and J by 5 bases, leaving 19 bases between them. The CDR3 totals 15 residues. Germline CDR1 is SGHVS and CDR2 is FQNEAQ. The CDR3 is CASSQQGGIGHEQYF. Written as DNA, the CDR3 is TGTGCCAGCAGCCAACAGGGTGGAATCGGCCACGAGCAGTACTTC.

The V and J genes are TRBV2 and TRBJ1-5; maybe TRBD1 (6 bases). This CDR3 is built from 14 residues. The germline V gene has CDR1 SNHLY and CDR2 FYNNEI. Between the trimmed V and J ends, which lost 3 bases and 7 bases, there was a span of 13 bases. The CDR3 nucleotides are TGTGCCAGCAGTGAGTGGGACAAGTACCAGCCCCAGCATTTT. Encoded protein: CASSEWDKYQPQHF.

The chain combines TRBV6-5 with TRBJ1-2, with D possibly matching TRBD1 (6 bases). The V end lost 5 bases, the J end lost 3 bases, and 16 bases lay between the germline ends. The germline V gene has CDR1 MNHEY and CDR2 SVGAGI. The CDR3 is 15 amino acids. The CDR3 nucleotides read TGTGCCAGCAGTCCGTCGGGGGGCGGCTACTATGGCTACACCTTC. Translated, it gives CASSPSGGGYYGYTF.

The V call is TRBV6-5, the J call TRBJ1-2; 10 nucleotides align to TRBD1. Germline CDR1 and CDR2: MNHEY and SVGAGI. CDR3 length equals 15 residues. V shed 4 bases, J shed 3 bases, and the junction held 5 bases outside the gene matches. CDR3 residues: CASSLSTGGYYGYTF. The CDR3 region has the DNA TGTGCCAGCAGTTTATCGACAGGGGGCTACTATGGCTACACCTTC.

This chain uses TRBV28 with TRBJ2-1; 15 bases fit TRBD2. CDR1 is MDHEN and CDR2 is SYDVKM in the germline V gene. The CDR3 extends over 17 amino acids. V gave up 5 bases and J gave up 5 bases; unmatched junction bases: 7. CDR3 sequence reads: CASSLGLAGGINNEQFF. CDR3 sequence (DNA): TGTGCCAGCAGTCTGGGACTAGCGGGAGGTATTAACAATGAGCAGTTCTTC.

This chain links TRBV5-1 with TRBJ1-1; D is perhaps TRBD1 (5 bases). The CDR3 contains 17 residues. Germline assignment: CDR1 SGHRS and CDR2 YFSETQ. V was pared by 1 base and J by 2 bases, with 18 bases between. This CDR3 is CASSLFGVGGYNTEAFF. The DNA of the CDR3 is TGCGCCAGCAGCTTGTTTGGGGTGGGGGGTTATAACACTGAAGCTTTCTTT.

CDR3: CASGTGANTEAFF. In DNA form, the CDR3 reads TGTGCCAGTGGGACAGGGGCTAACACTGAAGCTTTCTTT. The J gene is TRBJ1-1, the V gene TRBV12-3 or TRBV12-4, with TRBD1 matching 10 bases. The CDR3 is made up of 13 amino acids. Trimming cost V 9 bases and J 2 bases; bases outside gene matches: 3.

The chain uses TRBV4-1 and TRBJ1-5, with D possibly TRBD1 on 6 matching bases. V lost 3 bases and J lost 2, with 8 bases in between. The germline V gene has CDR1 MGHRA and CDR2 YSYEKL. The CDR3 length is 14 residues. The CDR3 coding sequence is TGCGCCAGCAGCCAGTCAGGGGGCAATCAGCCCCAGCATTTT. It encodes CASSQSGGNQPQHF.

This clone appeared a single time. The chain links TRBV2 to TRBJ2-5; 9 nucleotides line up with TRBD1. The CDR3 spans 12 residues. V lost 6 bases and J lost 5; bases outside the gene matches: 1. Germline CDR1 reads SNHLY; CDR2 reads FYNNEI. The CDR3 is CASRDRGETQYF. The CDR3 DNA reads as TGTGCCAGCAGGGACAGGGGTGAGACCCAGTACTTC.

V and J are TRBV18 and TRBJ2-1; TRBD2 agrees at 12 bases. The CDR3 is 18 residues long. J was trimmed by 5 bases and V by 3 bases; bases with no gene match: 11. Germline values: CDR1 KGHSH, CDR2 LQKENI. CDR3 in amino acids: CASSPDRLAGEVNNEQFF. For the CDR3, the DNA is TGTGCCAGCTCACCCGATCGACTAGCGGGAGAGGTCAACAATGAGCAGTTCTTC. The full variable domain, with the rest looked up from reference TRBV18 and TRBJ2-1, is NAGVMQNPRHLVRRRGQEARLRCSPMKGHSHVYWYRQLPEEGLKFMVYLQKENIIDESGMPKERFSAEFPKEGPSILRIQQVVRGDSAAYFCASSPDRLAGEVNNEQFFGPGTRLTVL.

This clone is a singleton in its sample. The chain combines TRBV6-1 with TRBJ2-5; 7 bases match TRBD2. CDR1 is MNHNS and CDR2 is SASEGT in the germline V gene. Trimming took 1 base from V and 4 from J; bases not matched to a gene: 9. The CDR3 contains 16 residues. CDR3 region: CASSEGVGGIRETQYF. The CDR3 region has the DNA TGTGCCAGCAGTGAAGGGGTCGGGGGGATCAGAGAGACCCAGTACTTC.

This chain joins TRBV7-3 and TRBJ2-5; TRBD1 matches 10 bases. The junction had 8 bases not matched to a gene; V was cut back by 5 bases and J by 5 bases. The CDR3 consists of 15 residues. Germline CDR1 and CDR2: SGHTA and FQGTGA. The CDR3 nucleotides are TGTGCCAGCAGCAAGACAGGGGGCCTTGGGGAGACCCAGTACTTC. Protein: CASSKTGGLGETQYF.

This sequence joins TRBV7-8 and TRBJ2-3; D uncertain. CDR3 length: 13 amino acids. V lost 8 bases and J 2 bases, leaving 11 bases between the germline ends. CDR1 is SGHVS and CDR2 is FQNEAQ in the germline V gene. CDR3 residues: CASSKTYTDTQYF. CDR3 bases: TGTGCCAGCTCTAAAACCTACACAGATACGCAGTATTTT.